A single sample gave rise to the 12 T cell receptor beta chains below, sequenced in a study of blood T cell repertoires in COVID-19. Only in-frame clones appear in the TCRdb table, and some are missing; sequencing was by immunoSEQ multiplex PCR. The repertoire holds about 140,000 clones, 84% seen once, with 8.9% in the top ten. The sequenced sample was peripheral blood. Receptors were obtained from a young man with COVID-19, enrolled during active disease.

J is TRBJ2-3 and V is TRBV10-1; D may be TRBD2 (6 bases). The CDR3 extends over 14 amino acids. The germline V and J ends were trimmed by 2 bases and 2 bases, with 8 bases remaining between them. Germline-derived CDR1 and CDR2 are WNHNN and SYGVQD (reference sequence). The CDR3 DNA reads as TGCGCCAGCAGTGAGAGGCGGGACACAGATACGCAGTATTTT. Translating it yields CASSERRDTDTQYF.

The rearrangement uses TRBV4-1 and TRBJ1-5, with no clear D. The CDR3 has 15 residues. Trimming removed 4 bases from V and 0 bases from J, with 10 bases in between. Germline V gene lookup returns CDR1 MGHRA and CDR2 YSYEKL. Here the CDR3 DNA reads TGCGCCAGCAGCCTGTCCACAGCTAGCAATCAGCCCCAGCATTTT. As protein: CASSLSTASNQPQHF.

J is TRBJ2-7 and V is TRBV29-1, with 7 bases fitting TRBD2. Germline V CDR1 and CDR2: SQVTM, ANQGSEA. V lost 6 bases to trimming and J lost 3 bases; unmatched junction nucleotides: 8. The CDR3 runs 13 residues. For the CDR3, the DNA is TGCAGCGTCGATAAGGGAGGGGACTACGAGCAGTACTTC. This translates into CSVDKGGDYEQYF.

This clone has only one observation. The V gene is TRBV10-2, the J gene TRBJ1-3; D gene ambiguous. The germline V gene encodes CDR1 WSHSY and CDR2 SAAADI. V dropped 4 bases and J dropped 0 bases, with 4 bases sitting between them. The CDR3 covers 13 residues. The CDR3 here is CASSANSGNTIYF. The CDR3 DNA reads TGCGCCAGCAGTGCCAACTCTGGAAACACCATATATTTT.

CDR3 sequence: CASSKQGSDYEQYF. CDR3 DNA sequence: TGTGCCAGCAGTAAACAGGGATCCGATTACGAGCAGTACTTC. This chain connects TRBV28 to TRBJ2-7; TRBD1 is a possible D gene (6 bases). CDR1 is MDHEN, CDR2 SYDVKM, per germline. The CDR3 covers 14 residues. Trimming removed 5 bases at V and 4 bases at J, with 15 bases between.

This chain connects TRBV9 to TRBJ2-5; TRBD2 matches at 7 bases. Germline values: CDR1 SGDLS, CDR2 YYNGEE. The CDR3 extends over 14 amino acids. Trimming at V came to 0 bases and at J to 2 bases, leaving 1 base not matched to a gene. Here the CDR3 reads CASSVVGGQETQYF. The CDR3 DNA reads TGTGCCAGCAGCGTAGTCGGGGGGCAAGAGACCCAGTACTTC.

This chain uses TRBV2 with TRBJ2-2; 10 bases line up with TRBD2. From germline, CDR1 is SNHLY and CDR2 FYNNEI. The CDR3 totals 16 residues. V was pared by 4 bases and J by 5 bases, with 7 bases of the junction left unmatched. CDR3 nucleotide sequence: TGTGCCAGCAGTGTTATAGCGGGAGGTGGAACCGGGGAGCTGTTTTTT. Translated, it gives CASSVIAGGGTGELFF.

V is TRBV3-1 (or the pseudogene TRBV3-2) and J is TRBJ1-6; maybe TRBD1 (6 bases). The germline V gene encodes CDR1 LGHDT and CDR2 YNNKEL (reference sequence). The CDR3 sequence is 14 residues long. V lost 7 bases, J lost 9 bases, and 16 bases lay in between. Here the CDR3 DNA reads TGTGCCAGCACCACCTCGGACAGACTTTCACCCCTCCACTTT. Amino acids: CASTTSDRLSPLHF.

The V call is TRBV4-2, the J call TRBJ2-7; TRBD1 matches at 7 bases. The CDR3 totals 15 residues. Germline trimming cut 2 bases from V and 4 bases from J; bases unmatched to any gene: 8. Germline lookup yields CDR1 LGHNA and CDR2 YNFKEQ. The CDR3 DNA reads TGTGCCAGCAGCCAAACCTCCGGGACAGATTACGAGCAGTACTTC. It specifies CASSQTSGTDYEQYF.

The gene calls are TRBV28 and TRBJ1-4, with D tentatively TRBD1 (5 bases). The V end lost 4 bases, the J end lost 6 bases, and 18 bases lay between the germline ends. Per germline, CDR1 MDHEN and CDR2 SYDVKM. The CDR3 contains 16 residues. The CDR3 here is CASSYRGGGYDEKLFF. The CDR3 DNA reads as TGTGCCAGCAGTTACCGGGGGGGTGGTTATGATGAAAAACTGTTTTTT.

This clone was recorded once. The chain employs TRBV7-2 and TRBJ1-1; 7 bases agree with TRBD1. J was trimmed by 1 base and V by 3 bases; bases with no gene match: 5. The CDR3 sequence is 15 residues long. Germline values: CDR1 SGHTA, CDR2 FQGNSA. CDR3 in amino acids: CASSFLGQPNTEAFF. CDR3 coding DNA: TGTGCCAGCAGCTTTCTGGGACAGCCGAACACTGAAGCTTTCTTT.

The chain joins TRBV19 to TRBJ2-7, with 7 bases lining up with TRBD2. The V and J ends lost 1 base and 2 bases, in that order; junction bases with no gene match: 5. CDR1 LNHDA and CDR2 SQIVND come from the germline V gene (reference sequence). CDR3 length: 15 residues. The CDR3 coding sequence is TGTGCCAGTAGTATAGTACTAGCGCCCACCTACGAGCAGTACTTC. This gives the protein CASSIVLAPTYEQYF.